This TCR beta chain was sequenced in a study of PD-1 blockade in mismatch repair-deficient tumors. Overall study findings and caveats: Tumor-resident clones, often undetectable pretreatment in blood, expanded then contracted after pembrolizumab.

Libraries were prepared by immunoSEQ multiplex PCR; TCRdb keeps only in-frame clonotypes and omits some of them. The repertoire holds 35,000 to 40,000 clones, with around 75% as singletons. Mismatch repair deficiency was confirmed in all patients, by PCR or immunohistochemistry. TCRs were sequenced from three patients responding to pembrolizumab. Germline V gene data show CDR1 as SGHRS and CDR2 as YFSETQ. V was trimmed by 2 bases and J by 10 bases, leaving 15 bases between them. The CDR3 is 13 residues long. As regards this clone: The antigen remains undetermined.

The sample here was peripheral blood, taken 4 weeks after starting pembrolizumab. The J gene is TRBJ1-1, the V gene TRBV5-1; TRBD1 is a possible D gene (5 bases). This sequence was found in an adult with mismatch repair-deficient cancer. The DNA of the CDR3 is TGCGCCAGCAGCTTACGGGACCCCTCGGCAGCTTTCTTT. Its protein product is CASSLRDPSAAFF.